This T cell receptor beta chain came from a study of glioma-infiltrating T cells after dendritic cell vaccination. Whole-study context: Patients received three intradermal dendritic cell vaccine injections at biweekly intervals.

This CDR3 comprises 14 residues. Trimming removed 4 bases at V and 4 bases at J, with 13 bases between. Per the germline V gene, CDR1 is LNHDA and CDR2 is SQIVND (reference sequence). Produced via immunoSEQ multiplex PCR; TCRdb's table is partial and in-frame only. The sample contains under 100,000 clones, over 60% of which appear only once. The TCR was taken from a human donor with glioblastoma. The rearrangement uses TRBV19 and TRBJ1-2, with D perhaps matching TRBD1 (5 bases). Material: blood, obtained before dendritic cell vaccination. CDR3 protein: CASSTRQGAYGYTF. The DNA for the CDR3 is TGTGCCAGTAGTACCCGGCAAGGGGCCTATGGCTACACCTTC.